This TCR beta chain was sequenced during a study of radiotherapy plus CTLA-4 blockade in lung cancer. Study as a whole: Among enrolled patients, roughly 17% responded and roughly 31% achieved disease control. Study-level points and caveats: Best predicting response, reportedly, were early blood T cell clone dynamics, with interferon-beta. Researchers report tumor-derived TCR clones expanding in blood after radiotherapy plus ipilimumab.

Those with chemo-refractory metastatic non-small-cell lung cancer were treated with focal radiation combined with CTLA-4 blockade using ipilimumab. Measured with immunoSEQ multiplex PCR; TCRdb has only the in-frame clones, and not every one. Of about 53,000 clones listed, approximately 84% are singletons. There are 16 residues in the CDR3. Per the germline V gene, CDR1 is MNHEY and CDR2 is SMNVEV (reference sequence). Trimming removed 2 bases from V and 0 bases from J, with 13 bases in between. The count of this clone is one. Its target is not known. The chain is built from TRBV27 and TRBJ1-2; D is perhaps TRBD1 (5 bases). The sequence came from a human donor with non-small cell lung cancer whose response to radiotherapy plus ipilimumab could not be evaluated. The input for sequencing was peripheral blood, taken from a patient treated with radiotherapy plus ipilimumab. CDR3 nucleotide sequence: TGTGCCAGCAGTTTAACACGGACAAGAGCTAACTATGGCTACACCTTC. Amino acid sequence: CASSLTRTRANYGYTF.